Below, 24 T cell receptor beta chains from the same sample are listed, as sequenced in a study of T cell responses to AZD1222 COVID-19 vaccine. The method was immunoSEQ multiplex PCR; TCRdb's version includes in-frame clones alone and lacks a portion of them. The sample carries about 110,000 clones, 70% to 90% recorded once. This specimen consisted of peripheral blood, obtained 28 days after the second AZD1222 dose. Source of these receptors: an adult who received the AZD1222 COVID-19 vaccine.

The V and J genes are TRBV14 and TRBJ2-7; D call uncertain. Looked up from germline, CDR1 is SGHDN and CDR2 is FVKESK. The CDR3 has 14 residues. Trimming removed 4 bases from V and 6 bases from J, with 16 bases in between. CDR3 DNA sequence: TGTGCCAGCAGCCTAACACCTCCCCGTGCCGAGCAGTACTTC. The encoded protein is CASSLTPPRAEQYF.

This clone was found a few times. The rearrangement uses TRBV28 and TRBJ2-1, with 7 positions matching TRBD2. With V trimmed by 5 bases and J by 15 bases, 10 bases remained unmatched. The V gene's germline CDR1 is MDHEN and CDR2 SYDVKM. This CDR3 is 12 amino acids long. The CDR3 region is CASSPPSGSGFF. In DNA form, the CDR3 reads TGTGCCAGCAGTCCTCCTAGCGGTTCGGGGTTCTTC.

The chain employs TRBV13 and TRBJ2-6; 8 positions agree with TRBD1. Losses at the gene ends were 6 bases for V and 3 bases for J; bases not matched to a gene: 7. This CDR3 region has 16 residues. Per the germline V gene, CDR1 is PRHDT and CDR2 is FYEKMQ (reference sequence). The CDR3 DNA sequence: TGTGCCAGCAGTCCTCCAGGGGGCGGTGGGGCCAACGTCCTGACTTTC. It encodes CASSPPGGGGANVLTF.

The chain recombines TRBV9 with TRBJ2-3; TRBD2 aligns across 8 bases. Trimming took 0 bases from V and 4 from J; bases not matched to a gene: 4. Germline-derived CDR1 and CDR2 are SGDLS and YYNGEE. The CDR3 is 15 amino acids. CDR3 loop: CASSVAGTRPDTQYF. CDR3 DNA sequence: TGTGCCAGCAGCGTAGCGGGGACTAGACCAGATACGCAGTATTTT.

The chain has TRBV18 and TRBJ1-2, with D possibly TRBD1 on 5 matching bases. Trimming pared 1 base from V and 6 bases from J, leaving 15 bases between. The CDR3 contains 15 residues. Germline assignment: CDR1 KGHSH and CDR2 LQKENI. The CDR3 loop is CASSPLRDPLHGYTF. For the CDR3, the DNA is TGTGCCAGCTCACCACTTCGGGACCCCCTGCATGGCTACACCTTC. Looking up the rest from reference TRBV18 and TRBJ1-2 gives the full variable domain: NAGVMQNPRHLVRRRGQEARLRCSPMKGHSHVYWYRQLPEEGLKFMVYLQKENIIDESGMPKERFSAEFPKEGPSILRIQQVVRGDSAAYFCASSPLRDPLHGYTFGSGTRLTVV.

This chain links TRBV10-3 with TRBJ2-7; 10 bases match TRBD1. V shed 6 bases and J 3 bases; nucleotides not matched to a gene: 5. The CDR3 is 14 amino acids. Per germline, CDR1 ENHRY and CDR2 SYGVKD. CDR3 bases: TGTGCCATCAGAGCGGGACAGGGGCTCTACGAGCAGTACTTC. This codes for CAIRAGQGLYEQYF.

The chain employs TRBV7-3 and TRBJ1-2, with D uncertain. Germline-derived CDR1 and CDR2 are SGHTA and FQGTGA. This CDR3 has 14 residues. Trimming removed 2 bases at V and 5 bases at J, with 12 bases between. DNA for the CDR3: TGTGCCAGCAGCTTAGGGCCGCAGAGTTATGGCTACACCTTC. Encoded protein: CASSLGPQSYGYTF. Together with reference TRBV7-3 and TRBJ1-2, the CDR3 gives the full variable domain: GAGVSQTPSNKVTEKGKYVELRCDPISGHTALYWYRQSLGQGPEFLIYFQGTGAADDSGLPNDRFFAVRPEGSVSTLKIQRTERGDSAVYLCASSLGPQSYGYTFGSGTRLTVV.

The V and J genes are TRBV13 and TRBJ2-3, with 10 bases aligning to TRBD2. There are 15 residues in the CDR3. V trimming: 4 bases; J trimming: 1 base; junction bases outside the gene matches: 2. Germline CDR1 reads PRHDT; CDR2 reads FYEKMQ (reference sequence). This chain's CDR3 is CASSSLAGGTDTQYF. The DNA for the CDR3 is TGTGCCAGCAGCTCGCTAGCGGGGGGCACAGATACGCAGTATTTT.

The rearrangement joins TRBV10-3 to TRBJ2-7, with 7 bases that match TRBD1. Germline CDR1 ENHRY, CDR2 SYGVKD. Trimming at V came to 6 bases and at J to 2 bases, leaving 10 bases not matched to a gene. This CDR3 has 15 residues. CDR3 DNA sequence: TGTGCCATCAGCGAAAGCGAGACAGGGCCCTACGAGCAGTACTTC. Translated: CAISESETGPYEQYF.

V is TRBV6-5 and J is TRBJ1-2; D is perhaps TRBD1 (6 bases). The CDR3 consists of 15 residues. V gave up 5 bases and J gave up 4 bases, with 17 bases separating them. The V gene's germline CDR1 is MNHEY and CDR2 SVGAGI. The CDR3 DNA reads TGTGCCAGCAGTCGAACCTACAGGGAAGGCTATGGCTACACCTTC. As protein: CASSRTYREGYGYTF.

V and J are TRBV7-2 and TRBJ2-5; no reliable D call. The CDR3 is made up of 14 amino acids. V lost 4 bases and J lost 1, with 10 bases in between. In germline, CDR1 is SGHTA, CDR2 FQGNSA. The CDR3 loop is CASSYKVAQETQYF. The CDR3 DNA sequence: TGTGCCAGCAGCTATAAGGTAGCCCAAGAGACCCAGTACTTC.

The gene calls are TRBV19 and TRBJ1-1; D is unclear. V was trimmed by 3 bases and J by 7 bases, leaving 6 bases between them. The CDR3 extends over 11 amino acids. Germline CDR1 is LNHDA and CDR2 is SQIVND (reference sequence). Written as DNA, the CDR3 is TGTGCCAGTAGTATCCTGCGTGAAGCTTTCTTT. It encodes CASSILREAFF.

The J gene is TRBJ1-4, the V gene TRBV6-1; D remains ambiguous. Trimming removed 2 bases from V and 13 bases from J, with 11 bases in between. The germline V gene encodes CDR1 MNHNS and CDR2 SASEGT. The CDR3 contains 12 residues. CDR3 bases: TGTGCCAGCAGTGAATTGCGGTCTTCACTGTTTTTT. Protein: CASSELRSSLFF.

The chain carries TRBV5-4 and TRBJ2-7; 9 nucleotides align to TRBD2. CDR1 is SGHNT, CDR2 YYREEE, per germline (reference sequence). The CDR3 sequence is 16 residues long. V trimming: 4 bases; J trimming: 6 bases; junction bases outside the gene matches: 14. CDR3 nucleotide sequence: TGTGCCAGCAGCCCCAGGGGCGCTAGCGGGACTAGCGAGCAGTACTTC. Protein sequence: CASSPRGASGTSEQYF.

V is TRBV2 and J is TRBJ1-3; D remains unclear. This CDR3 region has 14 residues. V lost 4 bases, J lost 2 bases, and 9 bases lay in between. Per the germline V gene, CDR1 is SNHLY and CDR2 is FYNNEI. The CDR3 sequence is CASSGTGAGNTIYF. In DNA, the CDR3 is TGTGCCAGCAGTGGAACCGGAGCTGGAAACACCATATATTTT.

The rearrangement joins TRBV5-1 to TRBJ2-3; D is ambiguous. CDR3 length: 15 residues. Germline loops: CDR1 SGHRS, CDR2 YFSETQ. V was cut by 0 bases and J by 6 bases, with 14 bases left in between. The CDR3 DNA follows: TGCGCCAGCAGCTTGGCCCGGGCCTTTGGTGATACGCAGTATTTT. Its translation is CASSLARAFGDTQYF.

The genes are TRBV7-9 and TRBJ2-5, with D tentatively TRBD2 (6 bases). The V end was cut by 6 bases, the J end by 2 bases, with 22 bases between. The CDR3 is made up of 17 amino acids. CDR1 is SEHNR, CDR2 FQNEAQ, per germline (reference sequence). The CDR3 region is CASRPIVGGTRQETQYF. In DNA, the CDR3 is TGTGCCAGCAGACCCATTGTGGGAGGAACGAGGCAAGAGACCCAGTACTTC. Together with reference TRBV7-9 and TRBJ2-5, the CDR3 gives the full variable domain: DTGVSQNPRHKITKRGQNVTFRCDPISEHNRLYWYRQTLGQGPEFLTYFQNEAQLEKSRLLSDRFSAERPKGSFSTLEIQRTEQGDSAMYLCASRPIVGGTRQETQYFGPGTRLLVL.

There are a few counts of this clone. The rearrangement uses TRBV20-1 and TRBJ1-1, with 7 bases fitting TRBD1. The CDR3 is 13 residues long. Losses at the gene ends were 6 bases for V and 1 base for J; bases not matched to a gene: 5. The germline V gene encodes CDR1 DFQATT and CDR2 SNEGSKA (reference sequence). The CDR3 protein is CSASGQENTEAFF. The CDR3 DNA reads TGCAGTGCCAGTGGACAGGAGAACACTGAAGCTTTCTTT.

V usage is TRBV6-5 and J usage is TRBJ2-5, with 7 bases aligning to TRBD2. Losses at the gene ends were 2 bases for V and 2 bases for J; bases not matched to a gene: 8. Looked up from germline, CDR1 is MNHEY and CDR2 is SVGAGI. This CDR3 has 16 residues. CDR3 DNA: TGTGCCAGCAGTTACGAAGTGCAGGGAGGGCAAGAGACCCAGTACTTC. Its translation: CASSYEVQGGQETQYF.

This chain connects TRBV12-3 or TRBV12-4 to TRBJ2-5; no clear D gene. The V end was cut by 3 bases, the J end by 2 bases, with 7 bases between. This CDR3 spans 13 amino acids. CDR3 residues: CASSLGGQETQYF. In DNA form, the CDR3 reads TGTGCCAGCAGTTTGGGCGGACAAGAGACCCAGTACTTC.

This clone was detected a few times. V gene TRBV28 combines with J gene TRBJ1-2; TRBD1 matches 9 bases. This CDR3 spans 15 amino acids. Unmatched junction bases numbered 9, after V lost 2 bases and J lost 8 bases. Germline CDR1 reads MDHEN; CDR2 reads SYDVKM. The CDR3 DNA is TGTGCCAGCAGTTTAGGGGGGACAGGGAGGTTAGGCTACACCTTC. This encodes CASSLGGTGRLGYTF.

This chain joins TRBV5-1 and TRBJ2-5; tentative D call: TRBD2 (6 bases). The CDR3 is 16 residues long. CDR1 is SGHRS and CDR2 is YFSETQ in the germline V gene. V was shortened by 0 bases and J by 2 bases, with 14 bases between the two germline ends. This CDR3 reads CASSLGASVDQETQYF. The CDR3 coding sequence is TGCGCCAGCAGCTTGGGTGCTAGCGTTGATCAAGAGACCCAGTACTTC.

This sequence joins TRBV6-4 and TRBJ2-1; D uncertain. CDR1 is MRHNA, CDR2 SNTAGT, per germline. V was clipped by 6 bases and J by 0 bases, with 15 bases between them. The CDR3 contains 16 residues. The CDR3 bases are TGTGCCAGCAGCAATCCTCACTACCGCTCCTACAATGAGCAGTTCTTC. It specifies CASSNPHYRSYNEQFF.

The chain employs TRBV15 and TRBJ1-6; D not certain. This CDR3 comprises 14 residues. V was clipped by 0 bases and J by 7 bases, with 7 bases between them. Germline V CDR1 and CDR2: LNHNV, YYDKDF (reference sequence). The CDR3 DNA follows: TGTGCCACCAGCAGAGATCGGTTAAATTCACCCCTCCACTTT. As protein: CATSRDRLNSPLHF.